Shown below are 14 T cell receptor beta chains from a single sample sequenced in a study of blood T cells in healthy people across ages. The authors ran a second PCR of about 6 to 12 cycles using a sample-barcoded 5' primer and a J-beta primer mix. Each CDR3 protein gets one entry after TCRdb re-called the 5' RACE reads with MiXCR. The table includes 700,000 to 850,000 distinct CDR3 sequences, about 37% detected once. Sequencing was performed on blood. All receptors come from a man younger than 35 in good health.

This chain uses TRBV5-1 with TRBJ1-1; perhaps TRBD1 as D (6 bases). The V end lost 4 bases, the J end lost 1 base, and 14 bases lay between the germline ends. Per germline, CDR1 SGHRS and CDR2 YFSETQ. This CDR3 is 15 amino acids long. CDR3: CASSLDTGSNTEAFF. Written as DNA, the CDR3 is TGCGCCAGCAGCCTGGACACAGGGTCGAACACTGAAGCTTTCTTT.

V and J are TRBV4-1 and TRBJ2-3; D is unclear. CDR1 MGHRA and CDR2 YSYEKL come from the germline V gene. The CDR3 sequence is 15 residues long. Between the trimmed V and J ends, which lost 5 bases and 4 bases, there was a span of 16 bases. DNA for the CDR3: TGCGCCAGCAGCGATCGGACCTATCGCGCAGATACGCAGTATTTT. Translating it yields CASSDRTYRADTQYF.

The V call is TRBV28, the J call TRBJ1-2, with 7 bases that match TRBD1. There are 17 residues in the CDR3. With V trimmed by 3 bases and J by 2 bases, 12 bases remained unmatched. Germline-derived CDR1 and CDR2 are MDHEN and SYDVKM. CDR3 protein: CASSLSTGARTNYGYTF. The DNA of the CDR3 is TGTGCCAGCAGTTTGTCTACAGGGGCCAGAACCAACTATGGCTACACCTTC.

This clonotype was counted ten times or more. The chain links TRBV7-2 to TRBJ2-1, with a weak D call TRBD2 (6 bases). Germline loops: CDR1 SGHTA, CDR2 FQGNSA. This CDR3 has 14 residues. V was trimmed by 8 bases and J by 6 bases, leaving 17 bases between them. The CDR3 reads CASLRGSGTNEQFF. CDR3 nucleotides: TGTGCCAGCCTCCGGGGGAGCGGAACCAATGAGCAGTTCTTC.

This clonotype showed up just a few times. The chain couples TRBV5-4 to TRBJ2-4, with D uncertain. Looked up from germline, CDR1 is SGHNT and CDR2 is YYREEE (reference sequence). The CDR3 contains 14 residues. Trimming removed 0 bases from V and 13 bases from J, with 17 bases in between. CDR3 bases: TGTGCCAGCAGCTTGGAAGGAGTTAACAATGAGCAGTACTTC. Translating it yields CASSLEGVNNEQYF.

The V and J genes are TRBV5-1 and TRBJ2-3; 7 bases fit TRBD2. This CDR3 has 16 amino acids. V lost 1 base to trimming and J lost 6 bases; unmatched junction nucleotides: 11. From germline, CDR1 is SGHRS and CDR2 YFSETQ. The CDR3 nucleotides are TGCGCCAGCAGCTTGACGGGCGGGACTACTCGGGATACGCAGTATTTT. It specifies CASSLTGGTTRDTQYF.

The chain uses TRBV2 and TRBJ2-3; possible D gene TRBD1, 6 bases. The CDR3 is 15 residues long. Germline-derived CDR1 and CDR2 are SNHLY and FYNNEI. V lost 6 bases and J 3 bases, leaving 16 bases between the germline ends. The CDR3: CASSRIRGRTDTQYF. CDR3 bases: TGTGCCAGCAGCCGAATCAGGGGTAGGACAGATACGCAGTATTTT.

As concerns this clonotype: A much larger clone sits a single nucleotide away, making a read error possible. The rearrangement uses TRBV5-1 and TRBJ2-3; TRBD1 matches at 9 bases. Germline V gives CDR1 SGHRS, CDR2 YFSETQ. CDR3 length: 17 amino acids. V gave up 7 bases and J gave up 1 base; unmatched junction bases: 13. The CDR3 DNA reads as TGCGCCAGCGGCCCGTATCTGGACAGGGGAGGCACAGATACGCAGTATTTT. Translated: CASGPYLDRGGTDTQYF.

The chain employs TRBV7-9 and TRBJ2-1; tentative D call: TRBD1 (5 bases). Germline CDR1 SEHNR, CDR2 FQNEAQ (reference sequence). The CDR3 sequence is 13 residues long. Trimming removed 1 base at V and 12 bases at J, with 13 bases between. Written as DNA, the CDR3 is TGTGCCAGCAGCTTAGGGTCTTTCCAGGGGCAGTTCTTC. Translating it yields CASSLGSFQGQFF. Looking up the rest from reference TRBV7-9 and TRBJ2-1 gives the full variable domain: DTGVSQNPRHKITKRGQNVTFRCDPISEHNRLYWYRQTLGQGPEFLTYFQNEAQLEKSRLLSDRFSAERPKGSFSTLEIQRTEQGDSAMYLCASSLGSFQGQFFGPGTRLTVL.

The gene calls are TRBV18 and TRBJ2-2; the match to TRBD1 covers 9 bases. The ends lost 1 base at V and 4 bases at J; junction bases unmatched: 1. Germline V gives CDR1 KGHSH, CDR2 LQKENI. The CDR3 is 15 residues long. The DNA for the CDR3 is TGTGCCAGCTCACCACTACAGGGGGCCACCGGGGAGCTGTTTTTT. It yields the protein CASSPLQGATGELFF.

This sequence joins TRBV4-2 and TRBJ1-4; D is unclear. Trimming removed 3 bases from V and 14 bases from J, with 10 bases in between. Germline V gene sequence: CDR1 LGHNA, CDR2 YNFKEQ. The CDR3 sequence is 11 residues long. For the CDR3, the DNA is TGTGCCAGCAGCCAGGGAAGTTGGCTGTTTTTT. Protein: CASSQGSWLFF.

This clonotype has more than one count but fewer than ten. The V gene is TRBV12-3 or TRBV12-4, the J gene TRBJ2-3; D is perhaps TRBD1 (5 bases). V lost 9 bases to trimming and J lost 1 base, with 17 bases between them. The CDR3 is made up of 15 amino acids. Written as DNA, the CDR3 is TGTGCCAGTTATAGCCCAGGACAACGCACAGATACGCAGTATTTT. This translates into CASYSPGQRTDTQYF.

V usage is TRBV6-1 and J usage is TRBJ2-3, with TRBD1 as a possible D gene (5 bases). The V end was cut by 7 bases, the J end by 6 bases, with 11 bases between. Germline V gene lookup returns CDR1 MNHNS and CDR2 SASEGT. This CDR3 contains 12 residues. Here the CDR3 reads CASKGNSDTQYF. The CDR3 nucleotides are TGTGCCAGCAAGGGGAACTCGGATACGCAGTATTTT.

The J gene is TRBJ1-2, the V gene TRBV4-3; no definite D call. The ends were cut back, 0 bases at V and 2 bases at J, with 10 bases in the middle. CDR1 LGHNA and CDR2 YSLEER come from the germline V gene. This CDR3 region has 15 residues. The CDR3 here is CASSQEVVKNYGYTF. The CDR3 DNA reads TGCGCCAGCAGCCAAGAGGTGGTCAAAAACTATGGCTACACCTTC.